This T cell receptor (beta chain) was recovered during a study of siplizumab effects on memory and regulatory T cells. Germline CDR1 MNHEY, CDR2 SMNVEV (reference sequence). V was shortened by 3 bases and J by 3 bases, with 9 bases between the two germline ends. CDR3 length: 13 residues. The table came from immunoSEQ multiplex PCR; TCRdb's copy has only in-frame clones and leaves some out. The table shows nearly 85,000 clones, with roughly 94% occurring only once. The chain combines TRBV27 with TRBJ2-7; D ambiguous. This clonotype was sampled from a human donor in good health. What was sequenced was CD8+ T cells sorted from blood. CDR3 amino acids: CASSFGVYYEQYF. CDR3 nucleotides: TGTGCCAGCAGTTTTGGGGTGTACTACGAGCAGTACTTC.